This T cell receptor (beta chain) was identified during a study of lymphopenia after photon versus proton radiotherapy. CDR1 and CDR2 (germline): SGDLS, YYNGEE. V was trimmed by 0 bases and J by 3 bases, leaving 20 bases between them. The CDR3 has 18 residues. The repertoire was sequenced with immunoSEQ multiplex PCR; TCRdb's copy has only in-frame clones and lacks some. Of 50,000 to 70,000 clones in the sample, 87% were seen once. The chain has TRBV9 and TRBJ2-3; D perhaps matches TRBD1 (5 bases). This TCR was sampled from a man older than 75 with esophageal cancer. Sequenced here: peripheral blood, sampled from a patient treated with proton-based radiotherapy. The CDR3 loop reads CASSVGSRDLEKTDTQYF. The CDR3 nucleotides are TGTGCCAGCAGCGTAGGCTCCAGGGATCTTGAGAAAACAGATACGCAGTATTTT. Complete variable domain (other parts from reference TRBV9 and TRBJ2-3): DSGVTQTPKHLITATGQRVTLRCSPRSGDLSVYWYQQSLDQGLQFLIQYYNGEERAKGNILERFSAQQFPDLHSELNLSSLELGDSALYFCASSVGSRDLEKTDTQYFGPGTRLTVL.